This T cell receptor (beta chain) was profiled in a study of Graves' ophthalmopathy and Graves' hyperthyroidism. Whole-study results and caveats: Using 13 signatures, a model distinguished ophthalmopathy from stable hyperthyroidism, reaching 85% to 90% sensitivity and approximately 84% specificity. Both a 70.59% sensitivity and an approximately 72% specificity characterized the model's predictions of ophthalmopathy progression.

The trim removed 5 bases at V and 2 bases at J, leaving 0 bases unmatched. The CDR3 has 15 residues. Germline assignment: CDR1 MDHEN and CDR2 SYDVKM. This clonotype was counted at least ten times. Its antigen is unknown. Other autoimmune disease, uncontrolled infection, pregnancy and lactation led to exclusion. Isolation of PBMCs was performed using about 9.9 ml of fresh peripheral blood. Amplification of the TCR beta CDR3 regions used RNA transcripts (as template). HTBI primers were employed in first-round RT-PCR, then a second-round multiplex PCR followed. A single record per CDR3 protein comes from TCRdb applying MiXCR to the multiplex PCR reads. Of roughly 400,000 distinct CDR3 sequences in the sample, around 16% were seen once.

The source material was peripheral blood. This receptor was taken from a woman aged 18-30 years with Graves' ophthalmopathy. This sequence joins TRBV28 and TRBJ1-6; 10 nucleotides match TRBD1. CDR3 amino acids: CASSDRGPYNSPLHF. As DNA, the CDR3 is TGTGCCAGCAGTGACAGGGGGCCCTATAATTCACCCCTCCACTTT.